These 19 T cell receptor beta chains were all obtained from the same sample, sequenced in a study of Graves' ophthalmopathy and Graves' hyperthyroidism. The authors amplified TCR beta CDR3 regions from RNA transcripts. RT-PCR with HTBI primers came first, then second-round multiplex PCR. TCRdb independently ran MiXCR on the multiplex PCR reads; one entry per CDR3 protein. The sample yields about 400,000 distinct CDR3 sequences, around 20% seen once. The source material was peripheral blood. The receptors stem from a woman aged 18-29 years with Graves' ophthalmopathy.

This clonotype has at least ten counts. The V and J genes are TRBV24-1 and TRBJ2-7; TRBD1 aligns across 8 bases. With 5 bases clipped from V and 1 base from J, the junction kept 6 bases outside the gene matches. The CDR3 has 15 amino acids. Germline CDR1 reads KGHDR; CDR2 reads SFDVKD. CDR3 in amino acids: CATSVRTGSSYEQYF. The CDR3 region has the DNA TGTGCCACCAGTGTGCGGACAGGGAGTTCCTACGAGCAGTACTTC.

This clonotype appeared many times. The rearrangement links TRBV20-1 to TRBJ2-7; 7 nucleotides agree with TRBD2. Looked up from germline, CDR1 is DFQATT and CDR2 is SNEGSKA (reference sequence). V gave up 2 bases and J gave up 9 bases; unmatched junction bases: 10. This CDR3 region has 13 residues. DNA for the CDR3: TGCAGTGCTAGACCCTCGCTAGCGGTCGGGCAGTACTTC. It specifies CSARPSLAVGQYF.

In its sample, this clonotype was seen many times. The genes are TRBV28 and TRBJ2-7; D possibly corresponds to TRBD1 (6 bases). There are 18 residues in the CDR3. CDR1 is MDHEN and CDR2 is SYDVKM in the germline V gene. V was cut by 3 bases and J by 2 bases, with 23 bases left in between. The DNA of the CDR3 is TGTGCCAGCAGTTTCCGCGAGGGGGTCGGTCCCTTCCCCTACGAGCAGTACTTC. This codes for CASSFREGVGPFPYEQYF.

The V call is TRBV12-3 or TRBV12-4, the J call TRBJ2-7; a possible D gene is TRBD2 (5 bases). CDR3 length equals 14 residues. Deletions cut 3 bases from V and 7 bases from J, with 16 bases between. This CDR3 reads CASSLNLGLGEQYF. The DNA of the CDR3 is TGTGCCAGCAGTTTGAATCTTGGACTGGGGGAGCAGTACTTC.

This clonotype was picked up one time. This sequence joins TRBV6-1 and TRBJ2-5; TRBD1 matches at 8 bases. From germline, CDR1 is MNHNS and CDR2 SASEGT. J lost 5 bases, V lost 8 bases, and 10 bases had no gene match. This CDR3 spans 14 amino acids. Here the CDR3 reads CASSRDRFMETQYF. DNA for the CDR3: TGTGCCAGCTCTCGGGACAGGTTCATGGAGACCCAGTACTTC.

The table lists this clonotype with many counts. The CDR3 DNA reads TGTGCCAGCAGTTTAGGGCTAGCGGGGAGACAAGAGACCCAGTACTTC. It specifies CASSLGLAGRQETQYF. The chain recombines TRBV28 with TRBJ2-5; 9 bases fit TRBD2. Per germline, CDR1 MDHEN and CDR2 SYDVKM. After removal of 2 bases from V and 2 bases from J, the junction contained 6 bases not matched to a gene. The CDR3 has 16 residues.

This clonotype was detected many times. This chain's CDR3 is CASGSTSTDTQYF. CDR3 nucleotides: TGTGCTAGTGGTTCGACTAGCACAGATACGCAGTATTTT. The chain recombines TRBV12-5 with TRBJ2-3; D gene unclear. The germline V and J ends were trimmed by 4 bases and 0 bases, with 5 bases remaining between them. The CDR3 extends over 13 amino acids. From germline, CDR1 is LGHNT and CDR2 FRNRAP.

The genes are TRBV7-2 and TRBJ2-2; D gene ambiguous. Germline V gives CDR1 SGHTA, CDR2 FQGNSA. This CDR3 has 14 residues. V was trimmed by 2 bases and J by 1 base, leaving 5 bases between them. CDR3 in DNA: TGTGCCAGCAGCTTACCCAAGAACACCGGGGAGCTGTTTTTT. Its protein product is CASSLPKNTGELFF.

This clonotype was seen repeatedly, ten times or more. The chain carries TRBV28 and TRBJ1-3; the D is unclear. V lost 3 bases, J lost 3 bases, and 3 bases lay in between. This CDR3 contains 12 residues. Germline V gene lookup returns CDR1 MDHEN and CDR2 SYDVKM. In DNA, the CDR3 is TGTGCCAGCAGTTTTAATGGAAACACCATATATTTT. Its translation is CASSFNGNTIYF.

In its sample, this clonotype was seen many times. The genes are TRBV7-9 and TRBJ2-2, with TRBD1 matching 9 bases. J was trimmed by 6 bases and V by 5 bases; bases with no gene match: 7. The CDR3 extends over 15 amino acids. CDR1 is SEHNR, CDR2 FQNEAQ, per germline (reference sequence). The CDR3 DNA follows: TGTGCCAGCAGCCGCCCGACAGGGGGTCCCGGGGAGCTGTTTTTT. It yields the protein CASSRPTGGPGELFF.

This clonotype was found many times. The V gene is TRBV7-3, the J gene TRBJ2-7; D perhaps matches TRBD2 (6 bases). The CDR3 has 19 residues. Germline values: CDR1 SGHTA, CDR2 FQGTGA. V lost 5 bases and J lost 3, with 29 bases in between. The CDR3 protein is CASSRVPGGTSSRDYEQYF. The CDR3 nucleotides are TGTGCCAGCAGCAGGGTCCCTGGGGGGACCTCCTCCAGGGACTACGAGCAGTACTTC.

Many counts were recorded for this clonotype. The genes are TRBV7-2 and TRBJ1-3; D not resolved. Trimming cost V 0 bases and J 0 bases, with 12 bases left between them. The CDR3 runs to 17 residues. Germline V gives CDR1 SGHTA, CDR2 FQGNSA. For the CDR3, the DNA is TGTGCCAGCAGCTTAGCTTCGGTGGGCCTCTCTGGAAACACCATATATTTT. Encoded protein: CASSLASVGLSGNTIYF. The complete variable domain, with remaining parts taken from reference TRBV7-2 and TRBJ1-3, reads GAGVSQSPSNKVTEKGKDVELRCDPISGHTALYWYRQSLGQGLEFLIYFQGNSAPDKSGLPSDRFSAERTGGSVSTLTIQRTQQEDSAVYLCASSLASVGLSGNTIYFGEGSWLTVV.

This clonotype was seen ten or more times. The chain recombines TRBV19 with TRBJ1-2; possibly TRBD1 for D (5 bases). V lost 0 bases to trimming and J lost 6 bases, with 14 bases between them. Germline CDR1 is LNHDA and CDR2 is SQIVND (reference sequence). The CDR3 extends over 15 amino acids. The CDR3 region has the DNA TGTGCCAGTAGTATAGAGGGACGGTTCTTCCATGGCTACACCTTC. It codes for CASSIEGRFFHGYTF.

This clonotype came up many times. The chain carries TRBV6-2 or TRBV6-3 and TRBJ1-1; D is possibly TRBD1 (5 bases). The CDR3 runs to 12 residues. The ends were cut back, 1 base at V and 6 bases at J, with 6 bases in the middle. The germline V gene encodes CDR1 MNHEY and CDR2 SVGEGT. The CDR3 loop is CASSYWGAEAFF. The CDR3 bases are TGTGCCAGCAGTTACTGGGGGGCTGAAGCTTTCTTT.

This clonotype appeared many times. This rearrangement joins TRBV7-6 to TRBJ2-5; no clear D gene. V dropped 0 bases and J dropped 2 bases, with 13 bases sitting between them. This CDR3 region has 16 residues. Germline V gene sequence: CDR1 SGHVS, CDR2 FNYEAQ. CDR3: CASSLAAAGQQETQYF. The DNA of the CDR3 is TGTGCCAGCAGCTTAGCGGCGGCAGGTCAGCAAGAGACCCAGTACTTC.

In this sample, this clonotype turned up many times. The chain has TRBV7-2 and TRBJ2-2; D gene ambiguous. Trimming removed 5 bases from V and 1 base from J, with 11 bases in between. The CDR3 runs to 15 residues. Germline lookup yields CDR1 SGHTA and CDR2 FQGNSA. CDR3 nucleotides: TGTGCCAGCAGCCCCATCCATCGGAACACCGGGGAGCTGTTTTTT. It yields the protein CASSPIHRNTGELFF.

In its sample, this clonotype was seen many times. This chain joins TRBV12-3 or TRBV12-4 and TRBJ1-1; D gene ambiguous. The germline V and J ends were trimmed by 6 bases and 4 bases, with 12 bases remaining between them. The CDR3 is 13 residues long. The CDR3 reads CASSQRVGTEAFF. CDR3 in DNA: TGTGCCAGCAGCCAGAGGGTAGGCACTGAAGCTTTCTTT.

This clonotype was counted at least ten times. CDR3: CASSQSQVGLSPLHF. The CDR3 bases are TGCGCCAGCAGCCAAAGTCAGGTCGGGCTTTCACCCCTCCACTTT. This chain connects TRBV4-3 to TRBJ1-6; D is unresolved. Trimming removed 2 bases at V and 9 bases at J, with 14 bases between. This CDR3 contains 15 residues. The germline CDR1 and CDR2 sequences are LGHNA and YSLEER.

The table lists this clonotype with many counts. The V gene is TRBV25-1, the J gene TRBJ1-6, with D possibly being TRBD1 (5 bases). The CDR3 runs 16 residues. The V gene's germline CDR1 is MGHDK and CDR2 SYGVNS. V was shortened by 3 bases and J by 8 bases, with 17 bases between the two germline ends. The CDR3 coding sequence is TGTGCCAGCAGTGAGTCAGGGCCTACAACGTATTCACCCCTCCACTTT. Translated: CASSESGPTTYSPLHF.